This record concerns one T cell receptor (beta chain) sequence. Its antigen is unidentified. Germline V CDR1 and CDR2: LNHDA, SQIVND (reference sequence). The germline V and J ends were trimmed by 6 bases and 5 bases, with 20 bases remaining between them. The CDR3 contains 16 residues. Produced via immunoSEQ multiplex PCR; TCRdb's table is partial and in-frame only. This table has about 140,000 clones, roughly 93% appearing once. The source of the sample is a study of T cell responses to AZD1222 COVID-19 vaccine. Study-wide results and caveats: Samples come after the peak T cell response, not at day 14. Recipients of AZD1222 seropositive at baseline numbered only 5 to 7. Clonal diversity was possibly underestimated, and the donors were mostly white British, with more females. The span of vaccine-associated CD4 TCRs extended across spike, with dominance at 160-218 and 743-854.

The origin of this receptor is an adult who had recovered from COVID-19. The material was peripheral blood, obtained after recovery from COVID-19. The V and J genes are TRBV19 and TRBJ2-1; D is uncertain. CDR3 region: CASRAIRLGLHNEQFF. In DNA, the CDR3 is TGTGCCAGTAGAGCGATTCGGTTAGGCCTACACAATGAGCAGTTCTTC.